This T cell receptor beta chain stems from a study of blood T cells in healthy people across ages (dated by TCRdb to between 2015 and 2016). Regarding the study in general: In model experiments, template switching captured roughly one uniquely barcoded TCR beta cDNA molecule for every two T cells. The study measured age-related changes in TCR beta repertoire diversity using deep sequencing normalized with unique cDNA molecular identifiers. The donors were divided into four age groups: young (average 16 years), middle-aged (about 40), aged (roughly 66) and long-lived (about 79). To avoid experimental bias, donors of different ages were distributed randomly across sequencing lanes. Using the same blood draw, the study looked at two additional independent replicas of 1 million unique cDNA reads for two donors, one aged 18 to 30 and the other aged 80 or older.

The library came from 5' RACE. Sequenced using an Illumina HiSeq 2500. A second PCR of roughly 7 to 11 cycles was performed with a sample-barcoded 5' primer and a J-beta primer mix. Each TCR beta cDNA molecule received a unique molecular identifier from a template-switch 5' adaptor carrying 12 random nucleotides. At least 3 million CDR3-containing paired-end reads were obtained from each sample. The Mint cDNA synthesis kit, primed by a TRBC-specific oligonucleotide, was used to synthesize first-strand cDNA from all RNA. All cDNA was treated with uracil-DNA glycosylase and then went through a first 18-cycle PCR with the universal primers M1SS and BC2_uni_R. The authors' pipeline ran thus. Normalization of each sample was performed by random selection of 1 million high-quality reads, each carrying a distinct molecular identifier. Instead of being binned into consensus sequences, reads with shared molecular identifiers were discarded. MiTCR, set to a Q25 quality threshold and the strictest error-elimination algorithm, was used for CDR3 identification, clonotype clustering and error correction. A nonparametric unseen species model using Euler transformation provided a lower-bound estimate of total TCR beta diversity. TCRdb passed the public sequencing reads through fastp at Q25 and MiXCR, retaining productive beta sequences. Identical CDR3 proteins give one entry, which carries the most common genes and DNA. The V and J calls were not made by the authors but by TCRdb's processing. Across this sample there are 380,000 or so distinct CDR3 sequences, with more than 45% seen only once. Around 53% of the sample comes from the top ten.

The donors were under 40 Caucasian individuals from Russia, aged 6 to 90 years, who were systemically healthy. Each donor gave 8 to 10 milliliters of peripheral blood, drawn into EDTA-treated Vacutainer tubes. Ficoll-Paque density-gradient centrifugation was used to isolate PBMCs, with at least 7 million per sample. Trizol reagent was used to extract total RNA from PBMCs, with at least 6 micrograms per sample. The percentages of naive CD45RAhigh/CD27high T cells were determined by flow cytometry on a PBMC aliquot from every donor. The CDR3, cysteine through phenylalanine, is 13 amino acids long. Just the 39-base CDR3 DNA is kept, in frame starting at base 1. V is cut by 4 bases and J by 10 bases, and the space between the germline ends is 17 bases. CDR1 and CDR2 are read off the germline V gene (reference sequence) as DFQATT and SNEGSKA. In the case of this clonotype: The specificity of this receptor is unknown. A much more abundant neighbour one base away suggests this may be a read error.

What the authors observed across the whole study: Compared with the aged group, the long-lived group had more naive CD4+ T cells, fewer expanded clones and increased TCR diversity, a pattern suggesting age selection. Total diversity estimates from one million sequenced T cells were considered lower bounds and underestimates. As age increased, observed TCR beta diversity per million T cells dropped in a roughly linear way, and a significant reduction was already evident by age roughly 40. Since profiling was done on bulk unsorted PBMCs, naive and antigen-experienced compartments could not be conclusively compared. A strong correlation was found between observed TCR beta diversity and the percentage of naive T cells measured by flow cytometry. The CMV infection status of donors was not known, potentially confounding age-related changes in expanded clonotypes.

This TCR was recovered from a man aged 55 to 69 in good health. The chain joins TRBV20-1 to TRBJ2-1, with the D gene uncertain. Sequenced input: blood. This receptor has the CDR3 CSANNSPYYEQFF. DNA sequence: TGCAGTGCTAACAATAGTCCCTACTACGAGCAGTTCTTC.